The clone carrying this T cell receptor beta chain was picked up a small number of times. Its antigen remains unknown. The CDR3 extends over 13 amino acids. Germline V gives CDR1 GTSNPN, CDR2 SVGIG (reference sequence). TCRdb itself ran the RT-PCR reads through MiXCR, one entry per CDR3 protein. In the table there are 700,000 to 900,000 distinct CDR3 sequences, 21% of which are singletons. The sample belongs to a study of response to subunit inactivated influenza vaccine. General study findings and limits: The authors proposed limited new T cell recruitment per seasonal influenza vaccination.

The clonotype was recovered from a man aged 45-65 years who received an inactivated influenza vaccine. The V and J genes are TRBV30 and TRBJ2-1; tentatively, D is TRBD1 or TRBD2 (6 bases each). The specimen was PBMCs from blood, collected 5 to 6 days after vaccination. The CDR3 DNA sequence: TGTGCGGGGAGGACAGAAAACTACAATGAGCAGTTCTTC. Translated, it gives CAGRTENYNEQFF.